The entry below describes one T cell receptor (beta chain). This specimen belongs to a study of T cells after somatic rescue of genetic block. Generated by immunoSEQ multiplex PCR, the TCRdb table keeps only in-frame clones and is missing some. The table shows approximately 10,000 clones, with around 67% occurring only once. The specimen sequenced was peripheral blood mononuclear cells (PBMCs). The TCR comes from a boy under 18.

The DNA for the CDR3 is TGCGCCAGCAGACTCCGGGACACGTATGGCTACACCTTC. Its protein product is CASRLRDTYGYTF. V is TRBV5-1 and J is TRBJ1-2; D may be TRBD1 (6 bases). The CDR3 is 13 residues long. From germline, CDR1 is SGHRS and CDR2 YFSETQ. The germline V and J ends were trimmed by 5 bases and 5 bases, with 13 bases remaining between them.